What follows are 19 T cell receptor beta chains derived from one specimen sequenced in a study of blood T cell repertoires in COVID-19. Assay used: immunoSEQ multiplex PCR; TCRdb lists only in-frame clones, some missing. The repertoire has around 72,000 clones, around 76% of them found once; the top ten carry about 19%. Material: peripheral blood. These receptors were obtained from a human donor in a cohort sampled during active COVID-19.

For the CDR3, the DNA is TGTGCCAGCTCACCAAGCCAGGGTTTAGGTCAGCCCCAGCATTTT. It is translated as CASSPSQGLGQPQHF. This chain connects TRBV18 to TRBJ1-5; perhaps TRBD1 as D (5 bases). CDR1 and CDR2 (germline): KGHSH, LQKENI. Trimming removed 2 bases from V and 6 bases from J, with 14 bases in between. CDR3 length: 15 residues.

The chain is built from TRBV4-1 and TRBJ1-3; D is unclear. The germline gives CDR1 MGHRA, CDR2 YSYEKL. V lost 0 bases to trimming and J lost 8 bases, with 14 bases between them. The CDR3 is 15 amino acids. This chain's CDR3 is CASSQEHVDEDTIYF. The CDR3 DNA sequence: TGCGCCAGCAGCCAAGAGCACGTTGATGAGGACACCATATATTTT.

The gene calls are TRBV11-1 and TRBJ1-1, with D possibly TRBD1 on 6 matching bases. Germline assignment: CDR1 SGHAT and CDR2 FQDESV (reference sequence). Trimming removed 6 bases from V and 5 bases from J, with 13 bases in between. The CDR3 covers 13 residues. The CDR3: CASRQTGLTEAFF. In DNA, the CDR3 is TGTGCCAGCAGACAAACAGGGCTAACTGAAGCTTTCTTT.

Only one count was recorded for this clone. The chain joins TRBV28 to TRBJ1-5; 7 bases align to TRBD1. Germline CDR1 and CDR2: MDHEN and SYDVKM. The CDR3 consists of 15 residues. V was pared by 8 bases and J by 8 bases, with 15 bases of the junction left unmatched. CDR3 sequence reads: CASVGVRGPDEPQHF. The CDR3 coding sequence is TGTGCCAGCGTTGGGGTGAGGGGGCCGGATGAGCCCCAGCATTTT.

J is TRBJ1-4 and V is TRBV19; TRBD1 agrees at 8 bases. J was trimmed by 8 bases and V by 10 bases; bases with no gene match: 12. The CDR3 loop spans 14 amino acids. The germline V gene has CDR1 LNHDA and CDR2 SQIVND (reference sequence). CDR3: CATGGRRVGEKLFF. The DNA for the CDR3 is TGTGCCACAGGGGGCCGCAGGGTTGGAGAAAAACTGTTTTTT.

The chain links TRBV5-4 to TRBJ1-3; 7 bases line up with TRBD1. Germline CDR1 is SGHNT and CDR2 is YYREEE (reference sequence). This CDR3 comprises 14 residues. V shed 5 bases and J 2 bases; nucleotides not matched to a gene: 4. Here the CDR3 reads CASSERGPGNTIYF. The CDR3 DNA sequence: TGTGCCAGCAGTGAAAGGGGGCCTGGAAACACCATATATTTT.

This chain's CDR3 is CASSPRQGAYEQYF. The CDR3 coding sequence is TGTGCCAGCAGTCCACGACAGGGGGCCTACGAGCAGTACTTC. The chain has TRBV7-2 and TRBJ2-7; 9 positions agree with TRBD1. Germline V gene sequence: CDR1 SGHTA, CDR2 FQGNSA. Germline trimming cut 6 bases from V and 2 bases from J; bases unmatched to any gene: 5. This CDR3 region has 14 residues.

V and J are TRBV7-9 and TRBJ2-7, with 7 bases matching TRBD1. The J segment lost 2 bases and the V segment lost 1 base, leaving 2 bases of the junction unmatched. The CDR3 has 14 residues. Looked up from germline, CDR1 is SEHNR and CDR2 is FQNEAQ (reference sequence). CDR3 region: CASSLGQGAYEQYF. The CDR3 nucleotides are TGTGCCAGCAGCTTAGGGCAGGGGGCCTACGAGCAGTACTTC. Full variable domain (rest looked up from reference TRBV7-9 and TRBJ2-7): DTGVSQNPRHKITKRGQNVTFRCDPISEHNRLYWYRQTLGQGPEFLTYFQNEAQLEKSRLLSDRFSAERPKGSFSTLEIQRTEQGDSAMYLCASSLGQGAYEQYFGPGTRLTVT.

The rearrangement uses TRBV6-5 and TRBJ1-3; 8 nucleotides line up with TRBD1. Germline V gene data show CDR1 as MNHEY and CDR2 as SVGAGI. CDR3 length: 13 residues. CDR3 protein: CAVTGGSGNTIYF. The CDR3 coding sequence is TGTGCTGTTACAGGGGGGTCTGGAAACACCATATATTTT.

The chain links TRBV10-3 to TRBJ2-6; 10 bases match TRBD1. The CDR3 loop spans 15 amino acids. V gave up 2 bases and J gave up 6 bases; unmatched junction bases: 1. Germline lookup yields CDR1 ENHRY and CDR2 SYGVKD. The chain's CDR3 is CAISEGTGEANVLTF. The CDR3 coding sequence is TGTGCCATCAGTGAGGGGACAGGGGAGGCCAACGTCCTGACTTTC.

CDR3 sequence (DNA): TGCGCCAGCAGCCAAGAACTTCGGGTCACTGAAGCTTTCTTT. Protein sequence: CASSQELRVTEAFF. The chain couples TRBV4-1 to TRBJ1-1; D uncertain. The germline gives CDR1 MGHRA, CDR2 YSYEKL. This CDR3 is 14 amino acids long. V dropped 0 bases and J dropped 4 bases, with 9 bases sitting between them.

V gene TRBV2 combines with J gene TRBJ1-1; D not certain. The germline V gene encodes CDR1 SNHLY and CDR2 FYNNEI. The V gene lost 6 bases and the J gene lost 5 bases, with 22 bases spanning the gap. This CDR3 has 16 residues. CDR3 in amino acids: CASSPRRRAEVTEAFF. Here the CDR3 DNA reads TGTGCCAGCAGCCCTAGACGGCGGGCGGAGGTAACTGAAGCTTTCTTT.

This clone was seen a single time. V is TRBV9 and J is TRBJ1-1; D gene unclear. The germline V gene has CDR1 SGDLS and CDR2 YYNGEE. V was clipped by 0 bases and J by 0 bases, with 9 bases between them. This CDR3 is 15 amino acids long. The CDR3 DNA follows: TGTGCCAGCAGCGTAGAATACACCTTGAACACTGAAGCTTTCTTT. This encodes CASSVEYTLNTEAFF.

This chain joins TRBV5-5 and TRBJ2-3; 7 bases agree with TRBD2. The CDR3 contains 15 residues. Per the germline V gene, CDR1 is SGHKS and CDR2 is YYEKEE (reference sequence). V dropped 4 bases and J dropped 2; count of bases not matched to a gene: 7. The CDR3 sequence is CASSPPAGTTDTQYF. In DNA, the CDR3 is TGTGCCAGCAGCCCCCCAGCGGGGACCACAGATACGCAGTATTTT.

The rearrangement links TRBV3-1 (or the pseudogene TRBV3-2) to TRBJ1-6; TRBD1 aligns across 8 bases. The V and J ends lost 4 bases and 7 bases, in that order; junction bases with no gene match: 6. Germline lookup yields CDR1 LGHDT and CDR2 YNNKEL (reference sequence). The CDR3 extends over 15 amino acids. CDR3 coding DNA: TGTGCCAGCAGCCTCTGGACAGGGAGCAATTCACCCCTCCACTTT. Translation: CASSLWTGSNSPLHF.

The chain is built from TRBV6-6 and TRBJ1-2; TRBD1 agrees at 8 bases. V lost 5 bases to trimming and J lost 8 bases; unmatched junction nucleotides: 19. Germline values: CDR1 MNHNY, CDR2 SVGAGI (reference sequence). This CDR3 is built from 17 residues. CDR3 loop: CASSLTSFGQGKGGYTF. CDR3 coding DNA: TGTGCCAGCAGTCTTACGAGTTTTGGACAGGGAAAAGGAGGCTACACCTTC.

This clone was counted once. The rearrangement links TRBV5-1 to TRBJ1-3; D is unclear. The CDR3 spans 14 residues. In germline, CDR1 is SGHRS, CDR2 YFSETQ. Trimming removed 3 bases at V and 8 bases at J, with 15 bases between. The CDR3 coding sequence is TGCGCCAGCAGCTCCACGGGAAGGGAGTACACCATATATTTT. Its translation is CASSSTGREYTIYF.

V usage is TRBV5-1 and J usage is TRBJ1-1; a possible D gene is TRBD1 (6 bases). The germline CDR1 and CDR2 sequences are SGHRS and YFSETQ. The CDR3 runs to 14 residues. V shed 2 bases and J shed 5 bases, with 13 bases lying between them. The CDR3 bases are TGCGCCAGCAGCTTTGGTGGCAGGGGAACTGAAGCTTTCTTT. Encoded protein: CASSFGGRGTEAFF.

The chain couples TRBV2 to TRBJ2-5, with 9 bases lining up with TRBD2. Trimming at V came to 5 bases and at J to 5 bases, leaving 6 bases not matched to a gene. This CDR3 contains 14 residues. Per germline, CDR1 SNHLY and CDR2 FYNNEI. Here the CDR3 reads CASSPRGGGETQYF. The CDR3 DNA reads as TGTGCCAGCAGTCCGCGGGGGGGAGGGGAGACCCAGTACTTC.